This T cell receptor beta chain was captured in a study of molecular identifiers for immune sequencing clone quantification. Study overall: Split five ways in replicates, RNA from roughly 20,000 or 100,000 naive CD8 cells had four portions sequenced.

V gave up 5 bases and J gave up 7 bases; unmatched junction bases: 13. CDR1 is SGHAT and CDR2 is FQNNGV in the germline V gene. The CDR3 has 15 amino acids. On this clonotype: Its antigen is undetermined.

TCRdb independently ran MiXCR on the PCR reads; one entry per CDR3 protein. The sample lists roughly 630,000 distinct CDR3 sequences; around 25% were seen once. Study-wide results and limits: Detecting spiked Jurkat TCR RNA from one cell among about a million naive cells was reportedly possible.

Naive CD8 T cells were sorted as CD8+CD4-CCR7+CD45RA+. Sequencing was carried out using naive CD8+ T cells from blood, with Jurkat cell RNA spiked in. Subset denoted: FACS-sorted CD8+CD4-CCR7+CD45RA+ naive T cells. The rearrangement uses TRBV11-2 and TRBJ2-7; 8 bases are shared with TRBD1. The sequence was collected from a human donor in good health. Some libraries in this study had Jurkat cell RNA spiked in. The CDR3 region has the DNA TGTGCCAGCAGCGCATACTCAGGGGGCTGGGGGGAGCAGTACTTC. This gives the protein CASSAYSGGWGEQYF.